The 8 T cell receptor beta chains reported below all come from one sample, sequenced in a study of somatic mutations in cytotoxic T cells in rheumatoid arthritis. TCRdb's copy holds only in-frame clones and misses some; the assay was immunoSEQ multiplex PCR. The data show tens of thousands of clones, around 90% seen once. The sequencing input was CD8+ T cells sorted from blood. Receptors originate from an adult with rheumatoid arthritis.

V and J are TRBV5-5 and TRBJ2-7; TRBD2 agrees at 12 bases. The CDR3 is made up of 15 amino acids. V dropped 4 bases and J dropped 5; count of bases not matched to a gene: 7. Per germline, CDR1 SGHKS and CDR2 YYEKEE (reference sequence). The CDR3 sequence: CASSPSSGGEHEQYF. CDR3 sequence (DNA): TGTGCCAGCAGCCCATCTAGCGGGGGGGAGCACGAGCAGTACTTC.

The gene calls are TRBV5-6 and TRBJ1-5, with TRBD1 matching over 8 bases. Germline V gene sequence: CDR1 SGHDT, CDR2 YYEEEE. The length of the CDR3 is 15 residues. V lost 0 bases to trimming and J lost 4 bases; unmatched junction nucleotides: 3. The CDR3 loop reads CASSLGTGLNQPQHF. CDR3 nucleotides: TGTGCCAGCAGCTTGGGGACAGGGTTGAATCAGCCCCAGCATTTT.

The chain combines TRBV7-6 with TRBJ2-7; 7 nucleotides align to TRBD2. Looked up from germline, CDR1 is SGHVS and CDR2 is FNYEAQ. This CDR3 comprises 11 residues. Trimming cost V 4 bases and J 7 bases; bases outside gene matches: 1. CDR3 loop: CASSSGGEQYF. CDR3 DNA: TGTGCCAGCAGCTCGGGGGGAGAGCAGTACTTC.

The rearrangement joins TRBV25-1 to TRBJ2-1, with D possibly called TRBD1 or TRBD2 (5 bases each). V was shortened by 6 bases and J by 2 bases, with 14 bases between the two germline ends. Germline CDR1 and CDR2: MGHDK and SYGVNS. The CDR3 contains 15 residues. The CDR3 protein is CASSAGALTYNEQFF. CDR3 DNA sequence: TGTGCCAGCAGCGCCGGGGCTTTAACCTACAATGAGCAGTTCTTC.

The V and J genes are TRBV2 and TRBJ1-2; D is perhaps TRBD1 (6 bases). CDR1 is SNHLY and CDR2 is FYNNEI in the germline V gene. The V end lost 5 bases, the J end lost 1 base, and 11 bases lay between the germline ends. This CDR3 spans 14 amino acids. The CDR3 region is CASSPPDSNYGYTF. The DNA of the CDR3 is TGTGCCAGCAGTCCACCGGACAGTAACTATGGCTACACCTTC. Using reference TRBV2 and TRBJ1-2 for the parts outside the CDR3, the full variable domain is EPEVTQTPSHQVTQMGQEVILRCVPISNHLYFYWYRQILGQKVEFLVSFYNNEISEKSEIFDDQFSVERPDGSNFTLKIRSTKLEDSAMYFCASSPPDSNYGYTFGSGTRLTVV.

Here the CDR3 DNA reads TGTGCCAGCAGCTTATGGGATGGGGAAGAGACCCAGTACTTC. It codes for CASSLWDGEETQYF. V usage is TRBV7-9 and J usage is TRBJ2-5, with D hard to call. The CDR3 contains 14 residues. V shed 2 bases and J shed 3 bases, with 10 bases lying between them. Germline CDR1 and CDR2: SEHNR and FQNEAQ (reference sequence). Full variable domain (rest looked up from reference TRBV7-9 and TRBJ2-5): DTGVSQNPRHKITKRGQNVTFRCDPISEHNRLYWYRQTLGQGPEFLTYFQNEAQLEKSRLLSDRFSAERPKGSFSTLEIQRTEQGDSAMYLCASSLWDGEETQYFGPGTRLLVL.

This clone has a handful of counts. This chain joins TRBV19 and TRBJ2-7; a possible D gene is TRBD1 (5 bases). CDR3 length: 14 amino acids. The V end was cut by 2 bases, the J end by 0 bases, with 8 bases between. Germline CDR1 is LNHDA and CDR2 is SQIVND (reference sequence). Here the CDR3 DNA reads TGTGCCAGTAGTATAACAGGAAGCTCCTACGAGCAGTACTTC. Translating gives CASSITGSSYEQYF.

The chain employs TRBV7-3 and TRBJ2-1, with 14 bases that match TRBD2. Unmatched junction bases numbered 2, after V lost 4 bases and J lost 3 bases. This CDR3 is 16 amino acids long. Germline-derived CDR1 and CDR2 are SGHTA and FQGTGA. The CDR3: CASSSGTSGSYNEQFF. CDR3 sequence (DNA): TGTGCCAGCAGCTCCGGGACTAGCGGGAGCTACAATGAGCAGTTCTTC.